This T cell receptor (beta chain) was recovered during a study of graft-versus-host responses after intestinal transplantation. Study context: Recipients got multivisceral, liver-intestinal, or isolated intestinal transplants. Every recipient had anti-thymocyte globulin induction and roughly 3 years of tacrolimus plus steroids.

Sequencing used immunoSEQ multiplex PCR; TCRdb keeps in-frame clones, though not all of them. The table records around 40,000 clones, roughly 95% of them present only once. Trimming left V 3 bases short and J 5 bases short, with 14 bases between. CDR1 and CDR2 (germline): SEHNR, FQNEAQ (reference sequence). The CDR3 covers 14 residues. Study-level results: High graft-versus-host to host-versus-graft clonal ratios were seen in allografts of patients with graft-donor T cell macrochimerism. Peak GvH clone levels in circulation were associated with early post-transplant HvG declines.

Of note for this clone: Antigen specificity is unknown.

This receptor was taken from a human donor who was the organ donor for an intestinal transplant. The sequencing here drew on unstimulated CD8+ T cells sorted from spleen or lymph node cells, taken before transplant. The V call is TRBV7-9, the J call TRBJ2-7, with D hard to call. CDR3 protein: CASSFSGIGDEQYF. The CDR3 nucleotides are TGTGCCAGCAGCTTTTCGGGTATAGGCGACGAGCAGTACTTC.